This TCR beta chain was found in a study of T cell clusters in autoimmune cytopenias. TRB was amplified from roughly 250 ng of peripheral blood genomic DNA per sample. From germline, CDR1 is KGHSH and CDR2 LQKENI. The CDR3 loop spans 15 amino acids. One tube held mixed TRB-A and TRB-B primer pools for touch-down PCR. TCRdb re-analyzed the multiplex PCR reads; it lists each CDR3 protein once, without DNA. The listing contains roughly 5,200 distinct CDR3 sequences. Frequency places this clonotype as medium-sized. Antigen: not known. General study findings and limits: Exclusive TRB clusters were about 2.8-fold more numerous in healthy donors than in active autoimmune hepatitis.

This TCR was sampled from a human donor with an autoimmune cytopenia or autoimmune hepatitis (not recorded which). Sequenced: peripheral blood. This rearrangement joins TRBV18 to TRBJ1-1; TCRdb's D gene call, TRBD1, goes unchecked for lack of DNA. The chain's CDR3 is CASSRSRQENTEAFF.